The following is a T cell receptor beta chain sequence with its context. No antigen is known for it. The PCR was carried out with 60 Vbeta primers and 13 Jbeta primers. Data came from immunoSEQ multiplex PCR; TCRdb stores just in-frame clones and leaves some out. The repertoire holds around 140,000 clones, with 75% as singletons. The sample is drawn from a study of cytomegalovirus exposure and HLA in healthy donors. Study outcomes and limitations: Later analysis reportedly placed an Asian-associated ancestry cluster below the roughly 670-donor mean in N-insertions. Equally common other TCR beta chains were less clonally expanded than HLA-associated ones, a later analysis found. Later analysis identified a missense DCLRE1C variant that was linked to TCR beta V- and J-gene trimming.

Sampled while nominally healthy, donors likely had unrecorded immune exposures. The CDR3 loop spans 16 amino acids. Germline lookup yields CDR1 LNHDA and CDR2 SQIVND (reference sequence). Trimming left V 1 base short and J 1 base short, with 11 bases between. The chain employs TRBV19 and TRBJ1-5; a possible D gene is TRBD1 (5 bases). Input material: PBMCs. The sequence came from a man aged 25-45 years in good health and CMV-seronegative. CDR3 DNA sequence: TGTGCCAGTAGTATAGGCGGAAGGGGAAGCAATCAGCCCCAGCATTTT. Amino acids: CASSIGGRGSNQPQHF. Looking up the rest from reference TRBV19 and TRBJ1-5 gives the full variable domain: DGGITQSPKYLFRKEGQNVTLSCEQNLNHDAMYWYRQDPGQGLRLIYYSQIVNDFQKGDIAEGYSVSREKKESFPLTVTSAQKNPTAFYLCASSIGGRGSNQPQHFGDGTRLSIL.